Given below is one T cell receptor beta chain in context. Its antigen remains unidentified. The data derive from a study of T cell responses to AZD1222 COVID-19 vaccine. General observations from the study: Repertoires were collected only later (after the peak T cell response had occurred). Spike-specific TCR depth and breadth grew after two AZD1222 doses.

The J segment lost 10 bases and the V segment lost 4 bases, leaving 8 bases of the junction unmatched. The germline CDR1 and CDR2 sequences are SGHDT and YYEEEE. The CDR3 totals 13 residues. The repertoire was sequenced with immunoSEQ multiplex PCR; TCRdb's copy has only in-frame clones and lacks some. The sample lists approximately 79,000 clones, roughly 84% occurring once. The chain has TRBV5-6 and TRBJ2-3; TRBD1 matches at 8 bases. This TCR was sampled from an adult in good health. The sequenced sample was peripheral blood, obtained on day 0 of AZD1222 vaccination. The DNA for the CDR3 is TGTGCCAGCAGCAACCGGGACAGGTTGGCGCAGTATTTT. Protein product: CASSNRDRLAQYF.